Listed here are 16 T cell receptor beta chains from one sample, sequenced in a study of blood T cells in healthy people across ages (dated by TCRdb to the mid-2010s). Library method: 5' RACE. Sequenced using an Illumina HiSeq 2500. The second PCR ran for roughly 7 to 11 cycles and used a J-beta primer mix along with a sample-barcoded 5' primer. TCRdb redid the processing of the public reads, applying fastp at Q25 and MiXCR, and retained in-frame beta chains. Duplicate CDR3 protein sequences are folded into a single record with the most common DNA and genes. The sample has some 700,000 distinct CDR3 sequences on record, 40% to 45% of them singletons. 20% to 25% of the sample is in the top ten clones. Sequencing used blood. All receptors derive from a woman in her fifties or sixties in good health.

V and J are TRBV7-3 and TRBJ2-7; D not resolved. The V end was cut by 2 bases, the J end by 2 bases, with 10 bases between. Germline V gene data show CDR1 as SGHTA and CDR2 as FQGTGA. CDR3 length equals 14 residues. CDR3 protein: CASSLGPSAYEQYF. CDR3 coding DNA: TGTGCCAGCAGCTTAGGCCCTTCAGCCTACGAGCAGTACTTC.

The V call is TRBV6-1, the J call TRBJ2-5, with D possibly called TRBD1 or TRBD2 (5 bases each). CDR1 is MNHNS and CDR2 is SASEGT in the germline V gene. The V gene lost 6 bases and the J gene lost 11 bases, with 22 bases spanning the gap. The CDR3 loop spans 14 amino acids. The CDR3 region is CASSRRDRYNEQYF. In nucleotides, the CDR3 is TGTGCCAGCAGCCGCCGGGACCGATACAATGAGCAGTACTTC.

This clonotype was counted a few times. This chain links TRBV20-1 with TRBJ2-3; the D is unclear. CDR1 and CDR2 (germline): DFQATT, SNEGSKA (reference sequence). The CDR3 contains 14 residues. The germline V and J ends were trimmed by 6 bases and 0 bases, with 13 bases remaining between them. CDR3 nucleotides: TGCAGTGCCAAATCCAGGCCGAGCACAGATACGCAGTATTTT. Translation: CSAKSRPSTDTQYF.

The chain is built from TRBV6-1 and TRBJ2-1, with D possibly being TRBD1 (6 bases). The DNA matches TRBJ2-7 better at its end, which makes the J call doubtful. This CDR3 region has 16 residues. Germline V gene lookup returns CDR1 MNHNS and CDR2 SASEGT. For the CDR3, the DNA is TGTGCCAGCAGTGAACAGGGGACCAACTCCTACAATGAGCAGTACTTC. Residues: CASSEQGTNSYNEQYF.

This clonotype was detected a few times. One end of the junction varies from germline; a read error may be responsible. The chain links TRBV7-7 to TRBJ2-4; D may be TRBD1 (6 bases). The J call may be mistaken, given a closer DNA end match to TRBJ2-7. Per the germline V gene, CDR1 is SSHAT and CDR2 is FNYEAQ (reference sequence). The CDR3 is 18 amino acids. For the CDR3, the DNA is TGTGCTAGCAGCTTATACCCATACCAGGGACAATCCATGGGCGAGCAGTACTTC. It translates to CASSLYPYQGQSMGEQYF.

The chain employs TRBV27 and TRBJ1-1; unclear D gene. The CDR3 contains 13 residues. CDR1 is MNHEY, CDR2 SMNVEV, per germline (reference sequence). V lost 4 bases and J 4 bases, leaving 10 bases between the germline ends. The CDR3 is CASSSRTGTEAFF. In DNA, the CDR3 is TGTGCCAGCAGTTCCCGGACGGGCACTGAAGCTTTCTTT.

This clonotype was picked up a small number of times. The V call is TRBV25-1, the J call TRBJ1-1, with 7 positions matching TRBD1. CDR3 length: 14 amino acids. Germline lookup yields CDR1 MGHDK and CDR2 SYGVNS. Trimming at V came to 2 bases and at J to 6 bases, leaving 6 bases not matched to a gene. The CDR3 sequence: CASSEGTAVAEAFF. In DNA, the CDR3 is TGTGCCAGCAGTGAAGGGACAGCCGTGGCTGAAGCTTTCTTT.

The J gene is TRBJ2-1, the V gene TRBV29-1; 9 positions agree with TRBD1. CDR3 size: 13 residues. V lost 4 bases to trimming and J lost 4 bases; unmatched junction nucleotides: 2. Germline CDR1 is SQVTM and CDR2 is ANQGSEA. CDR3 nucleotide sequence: TGCAGCGTTGGGGACAGGGCGTACAATGAGCAGTTCTTC. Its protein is CSVGDRAYNEQFF.

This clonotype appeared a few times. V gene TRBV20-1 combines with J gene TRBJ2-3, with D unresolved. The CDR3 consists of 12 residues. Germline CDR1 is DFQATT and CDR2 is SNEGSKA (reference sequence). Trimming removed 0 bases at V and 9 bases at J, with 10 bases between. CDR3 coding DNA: TGCAGTGCTAGAGATATGAGGAGAACGCAGTATTTT. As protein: CSARDMRRTQYF.

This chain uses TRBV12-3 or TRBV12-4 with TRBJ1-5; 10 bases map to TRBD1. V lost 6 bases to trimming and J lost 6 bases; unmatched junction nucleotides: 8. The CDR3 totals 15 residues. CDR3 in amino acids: CASRRGTGAVQPQHF. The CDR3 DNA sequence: TGTGCCAGCAGACGGGGGACAGGGGCGGTTCAGCCCCAGCATTTT.

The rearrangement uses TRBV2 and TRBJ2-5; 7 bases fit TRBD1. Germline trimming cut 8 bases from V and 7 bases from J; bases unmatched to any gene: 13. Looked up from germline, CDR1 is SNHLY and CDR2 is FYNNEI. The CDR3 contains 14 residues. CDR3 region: CASRLGQPGGTQYF. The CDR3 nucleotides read TGTGCCAGCCGTTTGGGACAGCCCGGAGGGACCCAGTACTTC.

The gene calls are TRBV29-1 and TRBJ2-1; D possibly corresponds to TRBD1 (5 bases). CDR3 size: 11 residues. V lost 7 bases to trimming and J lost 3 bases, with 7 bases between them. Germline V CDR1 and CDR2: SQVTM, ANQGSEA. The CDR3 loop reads CSAGHYNEQFF. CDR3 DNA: TGCAGCGCTGGACACTACAATGAGCAGTTCTTC.

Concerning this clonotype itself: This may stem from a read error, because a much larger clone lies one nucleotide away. The CDR3 here is CASGRQTGEKLFF. The DNA of the CDR3 is TGTGCCAGCGGTCGGCAAACAGGGGAAAAACTGTTTTTT. The rearrangement links TRBV6-5 to TRBJ1-4; D is perhaps TRBD1 (6 bases). Trimming stripped 8 bases from V and 8 bases from J, with 15 bases between. Per germline, CDR1 MNHEY and CDR2 SVGAGI. The CDR3 consists of 13 residues.

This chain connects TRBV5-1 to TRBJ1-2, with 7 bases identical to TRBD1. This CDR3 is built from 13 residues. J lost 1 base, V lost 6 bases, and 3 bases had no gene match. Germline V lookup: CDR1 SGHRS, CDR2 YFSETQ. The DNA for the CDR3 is TGCGCCAGCAACCGGGACAGTAACTATGGCTACACCTTC. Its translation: CASNRDSNYGYTF.

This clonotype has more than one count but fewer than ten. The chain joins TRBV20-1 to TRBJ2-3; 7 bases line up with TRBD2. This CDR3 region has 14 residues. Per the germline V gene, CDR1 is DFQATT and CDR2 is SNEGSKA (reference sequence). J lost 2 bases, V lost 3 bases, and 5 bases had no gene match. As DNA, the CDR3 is TGCAGTGCTAGTCCGGGGGGACTCACAGATACGCAGTATTTT. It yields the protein CSASPGGLTDTQYF.

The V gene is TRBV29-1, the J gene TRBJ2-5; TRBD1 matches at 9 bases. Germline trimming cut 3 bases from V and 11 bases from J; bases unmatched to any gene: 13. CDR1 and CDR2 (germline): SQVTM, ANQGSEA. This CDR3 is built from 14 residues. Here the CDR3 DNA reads TGCAGCGTTGATACGCCGGGACAGGGAGGAGAGCAGTACTTC. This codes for CSVDTPGQGGEQYF.